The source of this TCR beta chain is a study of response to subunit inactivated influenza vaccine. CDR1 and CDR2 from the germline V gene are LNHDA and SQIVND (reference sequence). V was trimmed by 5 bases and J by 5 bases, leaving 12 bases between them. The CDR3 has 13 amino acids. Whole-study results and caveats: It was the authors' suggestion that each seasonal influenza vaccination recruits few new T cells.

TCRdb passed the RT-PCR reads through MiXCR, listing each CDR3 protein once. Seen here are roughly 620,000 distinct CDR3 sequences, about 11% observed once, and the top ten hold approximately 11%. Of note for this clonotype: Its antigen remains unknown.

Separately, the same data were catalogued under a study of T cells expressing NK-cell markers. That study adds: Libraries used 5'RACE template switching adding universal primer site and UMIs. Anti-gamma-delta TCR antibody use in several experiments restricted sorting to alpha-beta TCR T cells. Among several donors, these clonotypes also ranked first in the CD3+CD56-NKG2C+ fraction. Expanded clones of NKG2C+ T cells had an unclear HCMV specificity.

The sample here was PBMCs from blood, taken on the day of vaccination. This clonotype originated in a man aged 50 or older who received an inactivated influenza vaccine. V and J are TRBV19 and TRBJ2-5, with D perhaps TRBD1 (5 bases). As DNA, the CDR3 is TGTGCCAGTAGTTGGGGCCTGCGGGAGACCCAGTACTTC. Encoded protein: CASSWGLRETQYF.